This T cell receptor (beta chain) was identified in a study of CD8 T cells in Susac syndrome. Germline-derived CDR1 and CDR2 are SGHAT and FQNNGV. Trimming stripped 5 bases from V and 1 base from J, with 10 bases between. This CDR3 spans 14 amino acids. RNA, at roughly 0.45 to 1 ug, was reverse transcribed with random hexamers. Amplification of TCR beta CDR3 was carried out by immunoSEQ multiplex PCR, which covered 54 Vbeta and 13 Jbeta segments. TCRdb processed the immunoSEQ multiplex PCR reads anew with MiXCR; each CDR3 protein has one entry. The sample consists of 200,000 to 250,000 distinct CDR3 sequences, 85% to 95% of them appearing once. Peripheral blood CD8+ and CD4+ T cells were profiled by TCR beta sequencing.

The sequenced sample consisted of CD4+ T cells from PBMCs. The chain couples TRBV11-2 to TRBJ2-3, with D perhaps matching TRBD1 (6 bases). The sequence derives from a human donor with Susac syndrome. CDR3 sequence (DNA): TGTGCCAGCAGCAACAGGGTCGGCACAGATACGCAGTATTTT. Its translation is CASSNRVGTDTQYF.